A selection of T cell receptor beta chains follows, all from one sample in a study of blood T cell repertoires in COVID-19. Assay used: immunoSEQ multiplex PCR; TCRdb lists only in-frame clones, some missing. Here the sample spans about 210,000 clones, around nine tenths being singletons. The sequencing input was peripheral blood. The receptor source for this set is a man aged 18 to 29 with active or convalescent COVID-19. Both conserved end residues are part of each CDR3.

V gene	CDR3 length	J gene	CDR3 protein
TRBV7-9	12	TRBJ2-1	CASSYNQYEQFF
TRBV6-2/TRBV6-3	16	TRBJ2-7	CASSYPVGTASYEQYF
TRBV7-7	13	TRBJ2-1	CASSRGSESEQFF
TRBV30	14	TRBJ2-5	CAWSVPGGKETQYF
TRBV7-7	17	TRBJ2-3	CASSLGGLAGSTDTQYF
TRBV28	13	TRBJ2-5	CASSSGGQETQYF
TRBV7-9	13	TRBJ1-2	CASSLGGSWGYTF
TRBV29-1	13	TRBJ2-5	CSAKTGDGETQYF
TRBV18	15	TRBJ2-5	CASSPPPGGDETQYF
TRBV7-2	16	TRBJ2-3	CASSLTSGRMVDTQYF
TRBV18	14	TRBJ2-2	CASSPDPPGSLLFF
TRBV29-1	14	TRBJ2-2	CSVVRGLNTGELFF
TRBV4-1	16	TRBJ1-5	CASSQEGAGYNQPQHF
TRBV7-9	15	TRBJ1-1	CASSFESVRNTEAFF
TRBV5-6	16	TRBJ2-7	CASSLRRHRENYEQYF
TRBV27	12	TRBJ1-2	CASRQGTNGYTF
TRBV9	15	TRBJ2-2	CASSAGQGYTGELFF
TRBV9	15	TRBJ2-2	CASSVMTGSIGELFF
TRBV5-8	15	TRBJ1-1	CASSLVGQGSTEAFF
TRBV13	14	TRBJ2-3	CASRPSGGTDTQYF
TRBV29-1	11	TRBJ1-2	CSVAVTGLSTF
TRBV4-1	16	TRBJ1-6	CASSQGYLRGNSPLHF
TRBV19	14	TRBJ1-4	CASTSPGSNEKLFF
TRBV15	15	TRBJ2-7	CATSRGAGGPYEQYF
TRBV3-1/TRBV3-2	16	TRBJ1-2	CASSQAHRDVLYGYTF
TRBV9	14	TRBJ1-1	CASSVQGSGTEAFF
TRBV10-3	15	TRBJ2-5	CAISESGREGETQYF
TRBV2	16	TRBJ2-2	CASSSGTRRGTGELFF
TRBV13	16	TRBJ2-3	CASSASSGGARNTQYF
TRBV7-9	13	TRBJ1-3	CASSLGLSNTIYF
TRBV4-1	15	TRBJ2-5	CASSQTPTSEETQYF
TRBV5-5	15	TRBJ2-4	CASSLELAEADIQYF
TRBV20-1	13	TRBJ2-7	CSANETGGHEQYF
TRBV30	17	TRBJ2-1	CAWSVRASGGPGGEQFF
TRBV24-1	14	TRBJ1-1	CATSDNRDRAEAFF
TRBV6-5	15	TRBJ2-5	CASSWGQGKRETQYF
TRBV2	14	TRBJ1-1	CASSGTGVVTEAFF
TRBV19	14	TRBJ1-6	CASNQYRGGSPLHF
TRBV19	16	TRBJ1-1	CASTLMTLGPNTEAFF
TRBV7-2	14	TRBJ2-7	CASSFSGRNYEQYF
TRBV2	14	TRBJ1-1	CASGDPLGFTEAFF
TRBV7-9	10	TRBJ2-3	CASSLNRWYF
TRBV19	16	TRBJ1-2	CASSITVGQGASGYTF
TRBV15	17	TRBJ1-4	CATSRTQTGAGNEKLFF
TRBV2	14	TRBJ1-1	CASRTGRGRTEAFF
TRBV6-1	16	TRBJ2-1	CASSEAPSASGYEQFF
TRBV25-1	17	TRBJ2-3	CASGPFGQGYMADTQYF
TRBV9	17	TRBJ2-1	CASSPRRGPSSYNEQFF
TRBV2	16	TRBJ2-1	CASAPRGGRSYNEQFF
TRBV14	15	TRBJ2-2	CASSRTGVFTGELFF
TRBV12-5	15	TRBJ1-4	CASGPGSGVNEKLFF